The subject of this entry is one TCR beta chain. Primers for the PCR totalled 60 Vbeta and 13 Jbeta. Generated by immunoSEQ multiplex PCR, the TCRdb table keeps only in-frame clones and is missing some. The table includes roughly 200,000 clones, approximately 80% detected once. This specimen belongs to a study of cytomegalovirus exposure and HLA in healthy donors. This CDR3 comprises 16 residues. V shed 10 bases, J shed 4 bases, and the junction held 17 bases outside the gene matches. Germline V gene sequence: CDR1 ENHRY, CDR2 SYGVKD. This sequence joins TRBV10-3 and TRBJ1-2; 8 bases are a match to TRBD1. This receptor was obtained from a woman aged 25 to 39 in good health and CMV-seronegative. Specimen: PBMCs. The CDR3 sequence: CATGGPGGEGAYGYTF. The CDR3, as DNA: TGTGCCACGGGAGGACCAGGGGGCGAGGGCGCCTATGGCTACACCTTC.